A selection of T cell receptor beta chains follows, all from one sample in a study of tumor-infiltrating lymphocytes in primary liver carcinoma. TCRdb fed the multiplex PCR reads into MiXCR, producing one record per CDR3 protein. The sample has some 190,000 distinct CDR3 sequences, about 60% seen once; the top ten hold about 72%. Sequenced: peripheral blood. Receptor source: a man aged 40-55 years with primary liver carcinoma and hepatitis B virus infection. CDR3s include the opening cysteine and the closing phenylalanine or tryptophan. A D gene is named only where the DNA matches it firmly.

CASTHRDSSTDTQYF,TRBJ2-3,NA,TRBV12-3/TRBV12-4
CASSPTSTGGTEAFF,TRBJ1-1,TRBD1,TRBV6-6
CSMAQRDSTDTQYF,TRBJ2-3,NA,TRBV29-1
CASSFLGLALGYEQFF,TRBJ2-1,TRBD2,TRBV5-6
CASSPALAGVNAGELFF,TRBJ2-2,TRBD2,TRBV5-5
CASSLVQNNEQFF,TRBJ2-1,NA,TRBV7-9
CVNARQPQETQYF,TRBJ2-5,NA,TRBV11-2
CSVEFRGANTQYF,TRBJ2-3,NA,TRBV29-1
CSVMTVTMNTEAFF,TRBJ1-1,NA,TRBV29-1
CASSAPGLYLETQYF,TRBJ2-5,NA,TRBV5-4
CASTAEGGPNYGYTF,TRBJ1-2,NA,TRBV5-8
CASSSSGTGLQEQYF,TRBJ2-7,TRBD1,TRBV28
CASSLPQGSNSEAFF,TRBJ1-1,NA,TRBV11-2
CATSGGQGVDTQYF,TRBJ2-3,NA,TRBV15
CASSLAAGELFF,TRBJ2-2,NA,TRBV12-3/TRBV12-4
CASRLGASGNSYEQYF,TRBJ2-7,NA,TRBV12-2
CASSGEDTEAFF,TRBJ1-1,NA,TRBV6-5
CASSFGNSNEQFF,TRBJ2-1,NA,TRBV11-2
CASSEFIGELFF,TRBJ2-2,NA,TRBV6-1
CASSLRGQGGMAKNIQYF,TRBJ2-4,TRBD1,TRBV28
CASIRLSESDTQYF,TRBJ2-3,NA,TRBV6-5
CASSQGERASADTQYF,TRBJ2-3,NA,TRBV4-2
CASSSGLAGGRTDTQYF,TRBJ2-3,TRBD2,TRBV12-3/TRBV12-4
CASSLGVGAGVTYEQYF,TRBJ2-7,TRBD2,TRBV5-1
CSARDPAGEGDGELFF,TRBJ2-2,NA,TRBV20-1